This record covers a single T cell receptor (beta chain). Its antigen remains unknown. Just one base apart from a much larger clone, this may be a read error. TCRdb keeps only in-frame clones here, not all; method: immunoSEQ multiplex PCR. The sample holds about 64,000 clones; roughly nine tenths are singletons and the top ten take roughly 5.1%. This record belongs to a study of OX40 agonist ivuxolimab in advanced cancers. Looking at the study overall: Partial response was recorded in three patients: one hepatocellular carcinoma and two cutaneous melanoma cases.

CDR1 SGDLS and CDR2 YYNGEE come from the germline V gene. J gave up 4 bases and V 4 bases, and 1 base lay outside the gene matches. The CDR3 sequence is 13 residues long. Study-wide results and limits: The antigens recognized by the expanded peripheral T cells, that is their antigen specificity, were not determined. Researchers report that CD8+ T cells had, on average, more expanded clones than CD4+.

This chain uses TRBV9 with TRBJ1-1, with 10 bases matching TRBD1. The source of this sequence is an adult with an advanced solid tumor such as melanoma, head and neck, liver or kidney cancer. Sequences were derived from CD4+ or CD8+ T cells sorted from blood, sampled in a trial of the OX40 agonist ivuxolimab. The DNA of the CDR3 is TGTGCCAGCAGCAGGACAGGGGGCACTGAAGCTTTCTTT. Residues: CASSRTGGTEAFF.